Following are 23 T cell receptor beta chains from one sample sequenced in a study of immune evolution from preneoplasia to lung adenocarcinoma. Generated by immunoSEQ multiplex PCR, the TCRdb table keeps only in-frame clones and is missing some. This sample yields about 26,000 clones, of which roughly 70% are seen a single time; about 5.8% belongs to the top ten. The source material was FFPE invasive lung adenocarcinoma tissue. The receptors were gathered from a person aged 55 to 70 with invasive lung adenocarcinoma. Some clones in this sample may be carry-over from other donors' samples.

The chain carries TRBV29-1 and TRBJ1-5; 7 bases align to TRBD1. Germline V gives CDR1 SQVTM, CDR2 ANQGSEA. This CDR3 is built from 14 residues. V dropped 6 bases and J dropped 3; count of bases not matched to a gene: 8. The CDR3 spells CSVFPGTDNQPQHF. In DNA form, the CDR3 reads TGCAGCGTCTTTCCCGGGACAGACAATCAGCCCCAGCATTTT. Using reference TRBV29-1 and TRBJ1-5 for the parts outside the CDR3, the full variable domain is SAVISQKPSRDICQRGTSLTIQCQVDSQVTMMFWYRQQPGQSLTLIATANQGSEATYESGFVIDKFPISRPNLTFSTLTVSNMSPEDSSIYLCSVFPGTDNQPQHFGDGTRLSIL.

V and J are TRBV6-6 and TRBJ2-3, with 8 bases fitting TRBD2. The CDR3 spans 16 residues. The J segment lost 3 bases and the V segment lost 4 bases, leaving 9 bases of the junction unmatched. Germline CDR1 and CDR2: MNHNY and SVGAGI (reference sequence). CDR3 amino acids: CASSLVAGYGTDTQYF. In DNA, the CDR3 is TGTGCCAGCAGTTTAGTAGCGGGGTACGGAACAGATACGCAGTATTTT.

This clone was counted once. The chain couples TRBV9 to TRBJ2-7; 8 bases fit TRBD2. The CDR3 spans 15 residues. In germline, CDR1 is SGDLS, CDR2 YYNGEE. The V gene end was trimmed by 3 bases and the J gene end by 0 bases; junction bases not matched to a gene: 5. The CDR3 spells CASSESAGGSYEQYF. CDR3 bases: TGTGCCAGCAGCGAGTCGGCGGGAGGCTCCTACGAGCAGTACTTC. The full variable domain, its missing parts supplied by reference TRBV9 and TRBJ2-7, is DSGVTQTPKHLITATGQRVTLRCSPRSGDLSVYWYQQSLDQGLQFLIQYYNGEERAKGNILERFSAQQFPDLHSELNLSSLELGDSALYFCASSESAGGSYEQYFGPGTRLTVT.

The chain joins TRBV7-2 to TRBJ2-3; unclear D gene. The germline CDR1 and CDR2 sequences are SGHTA and FQGNSA. V was cut by 1 base and J by 6 bases, with 8 bases left in between. CDR3 length: 13 amino acids. CDR3 loop: CASSLGWSDTQYF. In DNA form, the CDR3 reads TGTGCCAGCAGCTTAGGTTGGTCGGATACGCAGTATTTT.

This clone was seen only a few times. The chain employs TRBV11-2 and TRBJ1-5; D unclear. The CDR3 contains 14 residues. Germline CDR1 and CDR2: SGHAT and FQNNGV. V dropped 4 bases and J dropped 3 bases, with 10 bases sitting between them. The CDR3 nucleotides are TGTGCCAGCAGCTCAGAAGTCTCCAATCAGCCCCAGCATTTT. It translates to CASSSEVSNQPQHF.

The J gene is TRBJ1-5, the V gene TRBV6-1; no clear D gene. Germline V CDR1 and CDR2: MNHNS, SASEGT. Trimming pared 7 bases from V and 0 bases from J, leaving 10 bases between. This CDR3 has 14 residues. The DNA for the CDR3 is TGTGCCAGCACCCGAGAGGTTAGCAATCAGCCCCAGCATTTT. Protein sequence: CASTREVSNQPQHF.

V gene TRBV7-3 combines with J gene TRBJ2-1, with 11 positions matching TRBD1. The V gene's germline CDR1 is SGHTA and CDR2 FQGTGA. V shed 5 bases, J shed 2 bases, and the junction held 11 bases outside the gene matches. This CDR3 is 18 amino acids long. The CDR3 nucleotides are TGTGCCAGCAGCCCCCGTCCTCCGGGACAGGGGGCCTACAATGAGCAGTTCTTC. Translated: CASSPRPPGQGAYNEQFF.

The sample holds one count of this clone. The chain combines TRBV27 with TRBJ2-6; D is uncertain. Trimming left V 4 bases short and J 2 bases short, with 9 bases between. Germline-derived CDR1 and CDR2 are MNHEY and SMNVEV (reference sequence). This CDR3 is 15 amino acids long. As DNA, the CDR3 is TGTGCCAGCAGTTCCCCCACAGCTGGGGCCAACGTCCTGACTTTC. Translated, it gives CASSSPTAGANVLTF.

V and J are TRBV9 and TRBJ2-1; D is uncertain. The CDR3 has 14 amino acids. Germline CDR1 and CDR2: SGDLS and YYNGEE. V was pared by 2 bases and J by 1 base, with 7 bases between. The CDR3 loop is CASSVHLSYNEQFF. The CDR3 nucleotides are TGTGCCAGCAGCGTGCATCTTTCCTACAATGAGCAGTTCTTC.

The CDR3 nucleotides are TGTGCCAGCAGTGACTCGGCGGGGGGCGCCACAGATACGCAGTATTTT. Its protein product is CASSDSAGGATDTQYF. This chain uses TRBV6-4 with TRBJ2-3; 8 bases agree with TRBD2. The length of the CDR3 is 16 residues. Germline loops: CDR1 MRHNA, CDR2 SNTAGT. V lost 0 bases to trimming and J lost 2 bases; unmatched junction nucleotides: 4.

This clone appeared a few times. V is TRBV5-4 and J is TRBJ2-7, with 9 bases matching TRBD2. Germline loops: CDR1 SGHNT, CDR2 YYREEE (reference sequence). The CDR3 spans 15 residues. Trimming at V came to 1 base and at J to 1 base, leaving 3 bases not matched to a gene. CDR3 sequence: CASSLQSGRSYEQYF. The CDR3 DNA reads as TGTGCCAGCAGCTTGCAGAGCGGGAGGTCCTACGAGCAGTACTTC.

There are a few counts of this clone. The junction and the germline gene differ at one end; a read error may be behind it. V gene TRBV4-1 combines with J gene TRBJ2-1, with 13 nucleotides matching TRBD2. Germline loops: CDR1 MGHRA, CDR2 YSYEKL. The CDR3 runs to 17 residues. CDR3 loop: CASSQDSTSGRGNGQFF. The CDR3 DNA reads as TGCGCCAGCAGCCAAGATTCAACTAGCGGGAGGGGTAATGGGCAGTTCTTC.

The chain combines TRBV30 with TRBJ1-4; 11 bases agree with TRBD1. The CDR3 loop spans 13 amino acids. V dropped 5 bases and J dropped 7; count of bases not matched to a gene: 3. CDR1 is GTSNPN, CDR2 SVGIG, per germline (reference sequence). CDR3 protein: CAWGQGAVEKLFF. The CDR3 DNA reads TGTGCCTGGGGACAGGGGGCGGTTGAAAAACTGTTTTTT.

V usage is TRBV5-1 and J usage is TRBJ2-3; D perhaps matches TRBD1 (6 bases). Germline CDR1 SGHRS, CDR2 YFSETQ. CDR3 length equals 16 residues. The V gene lost 0 bases and the J gene lost 0 bases, with 11 bases spanning the gap. The CDR3 region has the DNA TGCGCCAGCAGCTTGGGGACAGCCCCTAGCACAGATACGCAGTATTTT. This sequence encodes CASSLGTAPSTDTQYF.

V usage is TRBV28 and J usage is TRBJ2-2, with a possible D match to TRBD2 (6 bases). V was trimmed by 11 bases and J by 4 bases, leaving 14 bases between them. This CDR3 region has 13 residues. From germline, CDR1 is MDHEN and CDR2 SYDVKM. The DNA for the CDR3 is TGTGCCGGAGGAGGGACTCTCACCGGGGAGCTGTTTTTT. This sequence encodes CAGGGTLTGELFF.

V usage is TRBV29-1 and J usage is TRBJ2-1, with TRBD1 matching over 8 bases. Trimming took 4 bases from V and 6 from J; bases not matched to a gene: 5. This CDR3 has 13 amino acids. The V gene's germline CDR1 is SQVTM and CDR2 ANQGSEA. CDR3 in amino acids: CSVGFTGGNEQFF. DNA for the CDR3: TGCAGCGTTGGATTTACAGGGGGCAATGAGCAGTTCTTC.

The V gene is TRBV2, the J gene TRBJ2-1, with D possibly TRBD2 on 6 matching bases. CDR1 SNHLY and CDR2 FYNNEI come from the germline V gene. This CDR3 has 13 residues. V lost 3 bases and J 7 bases, leaving 10 bases between the germline ends. CDR3 sequence reads: CASSERGGNEQFF. In nucleotides, the CDR3 is TGTGCCAGCAGTGAGAGGGGAGGAAATGAGCAGTTCTTC.

This clone came up once. CDR3 DNA sequence: TGTGCCAGCAGCCAACCAACGGGGGGCCACACTGAAGCTTTCTTT. This gives the protein CASSQPTGGHTEAFF. This chain joins TRBV6-5 and TRBJ1-1, with a weak D call TRBD1 (6 bases). CDR1 and CDR2 (germline): MNHEY, SVGAGI. V lost 6 bases and J lost 3, with 17 bases in between. This CDR3 contains 15 residues.

The table lists this clone with a count of one. The chain joins TRBV28 to TRBJ1-5; possible D gene TRBD1, 5 bases. V was cut by 2 bases and J by 7 bases, with 9 bases left in between. The CDR3 runs to 13 residues. Germline V gene data show CDR1 as MDHEN and CDR2 as SYDVKM. CDR3 residues: CASSLGREQPQHF. In nucleotides, the CDR3 is TGTGCCAGCAGTTTAGGCAGGGAACAGCCCCAGCATTTT.

The chain has TRBV7-2 and TRBJ2-1; D ambiguous. The germline V gene encodes CDR1 SGHTA and CDR2 FQGNSA. This CDR3 region has 14 residues. Trimming cost V 2 bases and J 4 bases, with 9 bases left between them. The CDR3 DNA sequence: TGTGCCAGCAGCTTATTAGGGCAGTACAATGAGCAGTTCTTC. Translating gives CASSLLGQYNEQFF.

This clone has just a few counts. The chain combines TRBV5-4 with TRBJ2-5, with 13 bases fitting TRBD2. The CDR3 extends over 15 amino acids. Germline CDR1 is SGHNT and CDR2 is YYREEE (reference sequence). V dropped 6 bases and J dropped 1; count of bases not matched to a gene: 3. The CDR3 DNA is TGTGCCAGCACCTGGACTAGCGGGAGCCAAGAGACCCAGTACTTC. Its protein is CASTWTSGSQETQYF.

This clone was observed once. The rearrangement joins TRBV6-1 to TRBJ2-7, with D perhaps being TRBD1 or TRBD2 (5 bases each). The germline CDR1 and CDR2 sequences are MNHNS and SASEGT. The CDR3 length is 12 residues. The germline V and J ends were trimmed by 11 bases and 6 bases, with 17 bases remaining between them. CDR3 protein: CASRGTFLEQYF. Written as DNA, the CDR3 is TGTGCCTCCCGGGGCACTTTCCTCGAGCAGTACTTC.

The rearrangement links TRBV5-4 to TRBJ2-2; 8 nucleotides match TRBD1. Germline V gene lookup returns CDR1 SGHNT and CDR2 YYREEE (reference sequence). This CDR3 contains 15 residues. J lost 3 bases, V lost 6 bases, and 7 bases had no gene match. CDR3 amino acids: CASKPGTGYTGELFF. The CDR3 DNA sequence: TGTGCCAGCAAACCAGGGACAGGTTACACCGGGGAGCTGTTTTTT.